A selection of T cell receptor beta chains follows, all from one sample in a study of technical replicates of blood from a few donors. Assay: immunoSEQ multiplex PCR; the TCRdb copy retains only in-frame clones and omits some. The sample includes about 14,000 clones, 80% of them seen just once. The specimen sequenced was PBMCs. These receptors originate from a human donor in good health. The CDR3 runs from the conserved cysteine through the conserved F or W. The D gene is left open where the match is weak. The size field is filled for only some rows; it gives once, few, many or a size class.

V gene	clone size	D gene	CDR3 length	J gene	CDR3 protein	CDR3 DNA
TRBV5-6	.	.	16	TRBJ1-2	CASSFFDRKDNYGYTF	TGTGCCAGCAGCTTTTTTGACAGAAAAGATAACTATGGCTACACCTTC
TRBV27	.	TRBD2	15	TRBJ2-1	CASSSTSGSYNEQFF	TGTGCCAGCAGTTCTACTAGCGGGAGCTACAATGAGCAGTTCTTC
TRBV6-1	.	.	13	TRBJ2-2	CASSVKNTGELFF	TGTGCCAGCAGTGTCAAGAACACCGGGGAGCTGTTTTTT
TRBV6-5	once	.	13	TRBJ2-7	CASRAGSPYEQYF	TGTGCCAGCAGGGCCGGGAGTCCCTACGAGCAGTACTTC
TRBV5-4	few	.	14	TRBJ1-1	CASSLGAGHTEAFF	TGTGCCAGCAGCTTGGGGGCGGGGCACACTGAAGCTTTCTTT
TRBV6-1	.	.	12	TRBJ2-7	CASSPQPGEQYF	TGTGCCAGCAGCCCTCAGCCCGGGGAGCAGTACTTC
TRBV29-1	.	TRBD2	15	TRBJ2-1	CSVALGGRPYNEQFF	TGCAGCGTGGCCTTGGGCGGGAGACCCTACAATGAGCAGTTCTTC
TRBV27	.	TRBD1	13	TRBJ1-4	CASRPGTGEKLFF	TGTGCCAGCAGACCCGGGACAGGAGAAAAACTGTTTTTT
TRBV5-8	.	TRBD1	13	TRBJ2-5	CASNRGQGETQYF	TGTGCCAGCAACAGGGGACAGGGAGAGACCCAGTACTTC
TRBV28	.	TRBD1	16	TRBJ2-5	CASSRPGQGMGETQYF	TGTGCCAGCAGCCGTCCGGGACAGGGGATGGGGGAGACCCAGTACTTC